This is a list of T cell receptor beta chains from one sample in a study of blood T cell repertoires in COVID-19. Only in-frame clones appear in the TCRdb table, and some are missing; sequencing was by immunoSEQ multiplex PCR. The data hold about 180,000 clones, with approximately 86% observed a single time. The sequencing sample was made of peripheral blood. The origin of the receptors is an elderly woman with acute or convalescent COVID-19. CDR3s leave out the opening cysteine and the closing phenylalanine or tryptophan. Each record gives: clone size, J gene, V gene, CDR3 protein. Clone size is shown for a subset of rows, as once, few, many or a class of expanded clone.

. TRBJ1-4 TRBV7-9 ASSTTGQGYATNEKLF
once TRBJ1-4 TRBV7-9 ASSFGQGEKLF
. TRBJ2-5 TRBV12-3/TRBV12-4 ASSSSETQY
once TRBJ2-5 TRBV7-8 ASSFSGGAWETQY
. TRBJ1-5 TRBV10-3 AISDGGSNQPQH
. TRBJ1-1 TRBV7-2 ASSSAPLGGNTEAF
once TRBJ1-5 TRBV6-5 ASSPGTGSNQPQH
. TRBJ1-5 TRBV10-3 AISRGQGGGEPQH
. TRBJ2-7 TRBV9 ASSVGFGYEQY
. TRBJ2-1 TRBV19 ASSTPQGRAFEQF
. TRBJ1-4 TRBV7-6 ASSPPGQGRGKLF
. TRBJ2-7 TRBV3-1/TRBV3-2 ASSYTSLDEQY
. TRBJ2-3 TRBV7-2 ASSAGLAGTDTQY
. TRBJ1-6 TRBV3-1/TRBV3-2 ASSHGSSYNSPLH
few TRBJ1-1 TRBV6-5 ASSLTGGPTEAF
. TRBJ2-7 TRBV19 ASSMGLAGDYEQY
once TRBJ1-4 TRBV7-8 ASSLSHNEKLF
. TRBJ2-1 TRBV19 ASSLGGGWDEQF
. TRBJ1-4 TRBV4-3 ASSQDGPKGEKLF
. TRBJ2-1 TRBV7-2 ASSPLLGGGGEQF